Presented here are 24 T cell receptor beta chains from one specimen sequenced in a study of siplizumab effects on memory and regulatory T cells. The data were produced by immunoSEQ multiplex PCR, yet TCRdb's version contains in-frame clones alone and is incomplete. The sample has more than 95,000 clones, roughly 94% seen once. The sequenced material came from non-Treg CD4+ T cells sorted from blood. These receptors originate from a human donor in good health.

CDR3 residues: CASSLQRADSGNTIYF. The CDR3 nucleotides are TGTGCCAGCAGCTTGCAAAGGGCAGACTCTGGAAACACCATATATTTT. The chain uses TRBV11-2 and TRBJ1-3; D is uncertain. V gave up 3 bases and J gave up 0 bases, with 12 bases separating them. The CDR3 has 16 residues. From germline, CDR1 is SGHAT and CDR2 FQNNGV.

This chain links TRBV9 with TRBJ1-2, with 7 bases identical to TRBD1. Unmatched junction bases numbered 7, after V lost 8 bases and J lost 6 bases. The CDR3 has 12 residues. In germline, CDR1 is SGDLS, CDR2 YYNGEE. Here the CDR3 DNA reads TGTGCCAGTGGAAGACAGGGCAATGGCTACACCTTC. This codes for CASGRQGNGYTF.

This rearrangement joins TRBV5-1 to TRBJ2-3; D perhaps matches TRBD1 (6 bases). This CDR3 spans 16 amino acids. Germline loops: CDR1 SGHRS, CDR2 YFSETQ. V was clipped by 5 bases and J by 3 bases, with 19 bases between them. The CDR3 DNA follows: TGCGCCAGCAGATTTGACAGGACGGCTGGTACAGATACGCAGTATTTT. Translating it yields CASRFDRTAGTDTQYF.

The chain is built from TRBV5-6 and TRBJ1-5; D ambiguous. The CDR3 loop spans 14 amino acids. The V gene's germline CDR1 is SGHDT and CDR2 YYEEEE. The V and J ends lost 3 bases and 6 bases respectively, with 13 bases between them. The CDR3 nucleotides read TGTGCCAGCAGCTCGCGGGTATCTGGTCAGCCCCAGCATTTT. Residues: CASSSRVSGQPQHF. Complete variable domain (other parts from reference TRBV5-6 and TRBJ1-5): DAGVTQSPTHLIKTRGQQVTLRCSPKSGHDTVSWYQQALGQGPQFIFQYYEEEERQRGNFPDRFSGHQFPNYSSELNVNALLLGDSALYLCASSSRVSGQPQHFGDGTRLSIL.

The J gene is TRBJ1-4, the V gene TRBV4-1; 8 bases line up with TRBD1. Germline V gives CDR1 MGHRA, CDR2 YSYEKL. With 2 bases clipped from V and 8 bases from J, the junction kept 16 bases outside the gene matches. The CDR3 contains 18 residues. The CDR3 coding sequence is TGCGCCAGCAGCCAACATACAATTGACGGGACAGGCAGCGAAAAACTGTTTTTT. It is translated as CASSQHTIDGTGSEKLFF.

This clone was detected only once. J is TRBJ2-1 and V is TRBV4-2, with TRBD2 matching over 9 bases. In germline, CDR1 is LGHNA, CDR2 YNFKEQ. With 1 base clipped from V and 5 bases from J, the junction kept 9 bases outside the gene matches. The length of the CDR3 is 17 residues. Here the CDR3 DNA reads TGTGCCAGCAGCCAAGCACGGCGGGAGGGCCTCGACAATGAGCAGTTCTTC. Protein sequence: CASSQARREGLDNEQFF.

The chain uses TRBV29-1 and TRBJ2-5; 9 bases agree with TRBD1. This CDR3 spans 13 amino acids. Germline V gives CDR1 SQVTM, CDR2 ANQGSEA. With 3 bases clipped from V and 2 bases from J, the junction kept 1 base outside the gene matches. As DNA, the CDR3 is TGCAGCGTTGACGGACAGGGGCAAGAGACCCAGTACTTC. Translation: CSVDGQGQETQYF.

This clone was seen just once. This chain joins TRBV18 and TRBJ1-4; TRBD1 might be the D (5 bases). V dropped 3 bases and J dropped 0 bases, with 14 bases sitting between them. This CDR3 is 17 amino acids long. Germline assignment: CDR1 KGHSH and CDR2 LQKENI. Here the CDR3 DNA reads TGTGCCAGCTCACCCGTCGGGGCTATTGCAACTAATGAAAAACTGTTTTTT. Protein: CASSPVGAIATNEKLFF.

The V and J genes are TRBV19 and TRBJ1-4, with TRBD1 as a possible D gene (6 bases). V lost 4 bases and J 5 bases, leaving 11 bases between the germline ends. There are 14 residues in the CDR3. Germline V gene lookup returns CDR1 LNHDA and CDR2 SQIVND (reference sequence). The CDR3 nucleotides read TGTGCCAGTAGTAATGGGGGGCTAAATGAAAAACTGTTTTTT. It translates to CASSNGGLNEKLFF.

The chain employs TRBV9 and TRBJ2-5; 8 bases line up with TRBD1. This CDR3 has 13 amino acids. Germline loops: CDR1 SGDLS, CDR2 YYNGEE. The junction had 6 bases not matched to a gene; V was cut back by 4 bases and J by 7 bases. CDR3 sequence: CASSTGQGGTQYF. CDR3 nucleotide sequence: TGTGCCAGCAGCACCGGACAGGGAGGGACCCAGTACTTC.

The chain couples TRBV2 to TRBJ1-1, with D perhaps TRBD1 (6 bases). There are 15 residues in the CDR3. Germline values: CDR1 SNHLY, CDR2 FYNNEI. Trimming took off 5 bases at V and 0 bases at J, with 13 bases between the two ends. The CDR3 sequence: CASSFQGRVNTEAFF. The CDR3 DNA reads TGTGCCAGCAGTTTCCAGGGGAGGGTGAACACTGAAGCTTTCTTT. Filled out from reference TRBV2 and TRBJ1-1, the complete variable domain reads EPEVTQTPSHQVTQMGQEVILRCVPISNHLYFYWYRQILGQKVEFLVSFYNNEISEKSEIFDDQFSVERPDGSNFTLKIRSTKLEDSAMYFCASSFQGRVNTEAFFGQGTRLTVV.

The CDR3 DNA follows: TGCGCCAGCAGCTTGGTTCCTAGCGATGGGGAGACCCAGTACTTC. Translated, it gives CASSLVPSDGETQYF. This rearrangement joins TRBV5-1 to TRBJ2-5; a weak D match, TRBD2 (6 bases). This CDR3 is 15 amino acids long. From germline, CDR1 is SGHRS and CDR2 YFSETQ. The germline V and J ends were trimmed by 0 bases and 5 bases, with 14 bases remaining between them.

J is TRBJ2-1 and V is TRBV2, with D possibly matching TRBD1 (6 bases). Trimming took off 1 base at V and 7 bases at J, with 8 bases between the two ends. The germline gives CDR1 SNHLY, CDR2 FYNNEI. The CDR3 has 13 amino acids. This CDR3 is CASSEERGNEQFF. The DNA of the CDR3 is TGTGCCAGCAGTGAAGAAAGGGGGAATGAGCAGTTCTTC.

This chain uses TRBV7-9 with TRBJ2-3; no clear D gene. The CDR3 extends over 13 amino acids. With 4 bases removed from V and 0 bases from J, the gap between germline ends came to 5 bases. Germline V lookup: CDR1 SEHNR, CDR2 FQNEAQ (reference sequence). The CDR3 DNA is TGTGCCAGCAGCTCTTATAGCACAGATACGCAGTATTTT. Its protein is CASSSYSTDTQYF.

This chain joins TRBV2 and TRBJ2-3; TRBD2 might be the D (6 bases). The CDR3 has 14 amino acids. The germline gives CDR1 SNHLY, CDR2 FYNNEI. Trimming pared 4 bases from V and 5 bases from J, leaving 13 bases between. In nucleotides, the CDR3 is TGTGCCAGCAGTGGCGGCTGGCGGGGAGATACGCAGTATTTT. Residues: CASSGGWRGDTQYF.

This rearrangement joins TRBV20-1 to TRBJ2-3; the D is unclear. The CDR3 is 11 amino acids. Trimming removed 3 bases at V and 1 base at J, with 2 bases between. CDR1 and CDR2 from the germline V gene are DFQATT and SNEGSKA (reference sequence). The CDR3 DNA reads as TGCAGTGCTAGTGGCACAGATACGCAGTATTTT. This gives the protein CSASGTDTQYF.

V gene TRBV5-1 combines with J gene TRBJ2-2, with unresolved D. The V end was cut by 2 bases, the J end by 4 bases, with 9 bases between. The CDR3 runs to 14 residues. Germline CDR1 SGHRS, CDR2 YFSETQ. DNA for the CDR3: TGCGCCAGCAGCTTTACCAAGGGCACCGGGGAGCTGTTTTTT. It specifies CASSFTKGTGELFF.

The count of this clone is one. The rearrangement joins TRBV4-1 to TRBJ2-1, with 11 bases lining up with TRBD2. Germline V gene sequence: CDR1 MGHRA, CDR2 YSYEKL. Germline trimming cut 0 bases from V and 9 bases from J; bases unmatched to any gene: 7. The CDR3 has 16 residues. CDR3 coding DNA: TGCGCCAGCAGCCAAGATGGACTAGCGGGTGGATCTGAGCAGTTCTTC. Protein: CASSQDGLAGGSEQFF.

The chain couples TRBV6-5 to TRBJ1-3, with TRBD1 as a possible D gene (5 bases). V lost 0 bases and J lost 4, with 10 bases in between. In germline, CDR1 is MNHEY, CDR2 SVGAGI. The CDR3 has 15 residues. Here the CDR3 reads CASSYSYGAGNTIYF. CDR3 DNA: TGTGCCAGCAGTTACTCGTACGGGGCAGGAAACACCATATATTTT.

This clone was counted once. V usage is TRBV30 and J usage is TRBJ1-4; D not certain. V lost 3 bases and J 7 bases, leaving 18 bases between the germline ends. The CDR3 contains 15 residues. The germline V gene has CDR1 GTSNPN and CDR2 SVGIG (reference sequence). The CDR3: CAWSPGEVIGEKLFF. As DNA, the CDR3 is TGTGCCTGGAGCCCTGGGGAGGTGATTGGTGAAAAACTGTTTTTT.

This chain links TRBV10-3 with TRBJ2-1; D gene unclear. The V end was cut by 3 bases, the J end by 6 bases, with 12 bases between. The CDR3 sequence is 14 residues long. The germline V gene has CDR1 ENHRY and CDR2 SYGVKD. The CDR3 loop reads CAISDFPRSNEQFF. DNA of the CDR3: TGTGCCATCAGTGATTTCCCTAGGAGCAATGAGCAGTTCTTC.

J is TRBJ1-4 and V is TRBV6-6; no clear D gene. The V gene lost 7 bases and the J gene lost 7 bases, with 13 bases spanning the gap. This CDR3 spans 13 amino acids. Germline CDR1 and CDR2: MNHNY and SVGAGI (reference sequence). The CDR3: CASTPLAGEKLFF. As DNA, the CDR3 is TGTGCCAGCACCCCCCTGGCAGGTGAAAAACTGTTTTTT.

The DNA for the CDR3 is TGTGCCAGCAGTAGGCAGTCGACCACTGGAAACACCATATATTTT. Its translation is CASSRQSTTGNTIYF. The chain links TRBV6-5 to TRBJ1-3, with D unclear. CDR1 and CDR2 (germline): MNHEY, SVGAGI. Between the trimmed V and J ends, which lost 5 bases and 2 bases, there was a span of 13 bases. This CDR3 contains 15 residues.

The chain uses TRBV6-1 and TRBJ2-2; D is unresolved. V was cut by 6 bases and J by 1 base, with 6 bases left in between. Germline V gives CDR1 MNHNS, CDR2 SASEGT. CDR3 length: 13 amino acids. The CDR3 region has the DNA TGTGCCAGCAGCAAAGGGAACACCGGGGAGCTGTTTTTT. It encodes CASSKGNTGELFF.